Below, 8 T cell receptor beta chains from the same sample are listed, as sequenced in a study of OX40 agonist ivuxolimab in advanced cancers. Measured with immunoSEQ multiplex PCR; TCRdb has only the in-frame clones, and not every one. The table records about 17,000 clones, more than 75% of them present only once. Here the sequenced sample was CD4+ or CD8+ T cells sorted from blood, taken in a trial of the OX40 agonist ivuxolimab. These receptors were taken from an adult with an advanced solid tumor such as melanoma, head and neck, liver or kidney cancer.

Only a few counts were recorded for this clone. This chain links TRBV11-3 with TRBJ2-5; D remains ambiguous. Trimming removed 1 base from V and 3 bases from J, with 3 bases in between. The V gene's germline CDR1 is SGHNT and CDR2 YENEEA. This CDR3 is 12 amino acids long. The CDR3 sequence is CASSLGKETQYF. CDR3 nucleotide sequence: TGTGCCAGCAGCTTAGGGAAAGAGACCCAGTACTTC. The full variable domain, its missing parts supplied by reference TRBV11-3 and TRBJ2-5, is EAGVVQSPRYKIIEKKQPVAFWCNPISGHNTLYWYLQNLGQGPELLIRYENEEAVDDSQLPKDRFSAERLKGVDSTLKIQPAELGDSAVYLCASSLGKETQYFGPGTRLLVL.

V and J are TRBV5-1 and TRBJ1-3, with D unclear. From germline, CDR1 is SGHRS and CDR2 YFSETQ. The CDR3 spans 15 residues. Trimming cost V 0 bases and J 4 bases, with 11 bases left between them. The CDR3 here is CASSLDGSLGNTIYF. CDR3 in DNA: TGCGCCAGCAGCTTGGACGGATCTCTCGGAAACACCATATATTTT.

Of note for this clone: Its ends do not fully match the called genes, so a read error is possible. V is TRBV7-9 and J is TRBJ1-2, with a tentative D call TRBD1 (5 bases). Per germline, CDR1 SEHNR and CDR2 FQNEAQ (reference sequence). CDR3 length: 13 residues. CDR3 bases: TGCGCCAGCAGCCAAGAGGGGAACTATGGCTACACCTTC. As protein: CASSQEGNYGYTF. The full variable domain, rest sourced from reference TRBV7-9 and TRBJ1-2, is DTGVSQNPRHKITKRGQNVTFRCDPISEHNRLYWYRQTLGQGPEFLTYFQNEAQLEKSRLLSDRFSAERPKGSFSTLEIQRTEQGDSAMYLCASSQEGNYGYTFGSGTRLTVV.

The chain carries TRBV5-5 and TRBJ1-2; D is unclear. This CDR3 has 13 amino acids. Germline V gene lookup returns CDR1 SGHKS and CDR2 YYEKEE (reference sequence). Trimming took off 4 bases at V and 4 bases at J, with 11 bases between the two ends. The CDR3: CASSPQYLYGYTF. DNA of the CDR3: TGTGCCAGCAGCCCCCAGTATCTCTATGGCTACACCTTC. The entire variable domain, with the rest obtained from reference TRBV5-5 and TRBJ1-2, is as follows: DAGVTQSPTHLIKTRGQQVTLRCSPISGHKSVSWYQQVLGQGPQFIFQYYEKEERGRGNFPDRFSARQFPNYSSELNVNALLLGDSALYLCASSPQYLYGYTFGSGTRLTVV.

As DNA, the CDR3 is TGTGCCAGCAGCCCCTGGGGAGACAAAGCTTTCTTT. Its protein is CASSPWGDKAFF. V usage is TRBV7-9 and J usage is TRBJ1-1, with D hard to call. The germline V gene has CDR1 SEHNR and CDR2 FQNEAQ (reference sequence). Deletions cut 5 bases from V and 9 bases from J, with 13 bases between. CDR3 length equals 12 residues.

The chain carries TRBV28 and TRBJ1-1; D is unresolved. CDR1 and CDR2 (germline): MDHEN, SYDVKM. The CDR3 contains 13 residues. Trimming left V 5 bases short and J 5 bases short, with 12 bases between. The CDR3 here is CASSVPGRTEAFF. The CDR3 region has the DNA TGTGCCAGCAGTGTACCTGGTAGGACTGAAGCTTTCTTT.

J is TRBJ1-1 and V is TRBV5-6; no firm D call. CDR1 and CDR2 (germline): SGHDT, YYEEEE. V gave up 0 bases and J gave up 2 bases, with 14 bases separating them. There are 16 residues in the CDR3. CDR3 sequence (DNA): TGTGCCAGCAGCTTGGTGTGGAGGTGGGCTAACACTGAAGCTTTCTTT. The encoded protein is CASSLVWRWANTEAFF.

In its sample, this clone was seen a few times. One end of the junction is discordant with germline, which a read error may explain. The V gene is TRBV7-2, the J gene TRBJ2-7; D gene uncertain. The CDR3 spans 13 residues. CDR1 is SGHTA, CDR2 FQGNSA, per germline. The CDR3 here is CASSLAGPYKQYF. CDR3 nucleotide sequence: TGTGCCAGCAGCTTAGCGGGCCCCTACAAGCAGTACTTC.